What follows are 16 T cell receptor beta chains derived from one specimen sequenced in a study of blood T cell repertoires in COVID-19 (dated by TCRdb to about 2020). The library was prepared using the immunoSEQ multiplex PCR assay. As stored in TCRdb, this immuneACCESS dataset retains in-frame rearrangements with V and J assigned. A fraction of the clones does not appear; measured against another copy, unresolved V genes explain less than half of the discrepancy, and the remainder lacks a known reason. For this sample there are roughly 290,000 clones; about 80% appear just once. The ten largest account for around 14% of the sample. Sequenced sample: peripheral blood. The receptors shown here come from a person between 65 and 79 years old with COVID-19, enrolled during active disease.

The chain joins TRBV12-5 to TRBJ1-2; 7 positions agree with TRBD1. This CDR3 region has 13 residues. CDR1 and CDR2 from the germline V gene are LGHNT and FRNRAP. J was trimmed by 5 bases and V by 6 bases; bases with no gene match: 6. The CDR3 sequence is CASGTGTEYGYTF. The DNA for the CDR3 is TGTGCTAGTGGAACCGGGACAGAGTATGGCTACACCTTC.

The chain links TRBV4-2 to TRBJ1-6, with 10 bases that match TRBD1. Germline trimming cut 0 bases from V and 5 bases from J; bases unmatched to any gene: 4. CDR1 is LGHNA, CDR2 YNFKEQ, per germline. The CDR3 totals 17 residues. The CDR3, as DNA: TGTGCCAGCAGCCAAGATATTGGGACAGGGGATAATTCACCCCTCCACTTT. It is translated as CASSQDIGTGDNSPLHF.

The rearrangement links TRBV28 to TRBJ2-7; perhaps TRBD1 as D (6 bases). Germline V gene lookup returns CDR1 MDHEN and CDR2 SYDVKM. The CDR3 has 14 amino acids. V was clipped by 6 bases and J by 3 bases, with 15 bases between them. Here the CDR3 reads CASSRMTGGYEQYF. CDR3 DNA: TGTGCCAGCAGCCGGATGACAGGAGGCTACGAGCAGTACTTC.

The chain uses TRBV9 and TRBJ1-3; TRBD1 is a possible D gene (5 bases). Germline V gives CDR1 SGDLS, CDR2 YYNGEE. The V end lost 1 base, the J end lost 7 bases, and 9 bases lay between the germline ends. The CDR3 covers 13 residues. CDR3: CASSVSGGNTIYF. In DNA, the CDR3 is TGTGCCAGCAGCGTATCGGGGGGGAACACCATATATTTT.

The chain links TRBV19 to TRBJ1-1, with 9 bases fitting TRBD1. V was pared by 0 bases and J by 5 bases, with 7 bases of the junction left unmatched. Germline V lookup: CDR1 LNHDA, CDR2 SQIVND (reference sequence). The CDR3 has 16 residues. CDR3: CASSIDPLGTGTEAFF. The CDR3 DNA reads TGTGCCAGTAGTATAGATCCACTTGGGACAGGGACTGAAGCTTTCTTT.

The chain has TRBV28 and TRBJ2-2; the match to TRBD2 covers 13 bases. The germline gives CDR1 MDHEN, CDR2 SYDVKM. The CDR3 contains 14 residues. V dropped 11 bases and J dropped 6; count of bases not matched to a gene: 6. CDR3 nucleotide sequence: TGTGCCGCGAGGGGGACTAGCGGGGCCGGGGAGCTGTTTTTT. This sequence encodes CAARGTSGAGELFF.

V and J are TRBV19 and TRBJ2-1; 7 nucleotides line up with TRBD1. The germline gives CDR1 LNHDA, CDR2 SQIVND (reference sequence). The CDR3 has 17 residues. Trimming at V came to 4 bases and at J to 0 bases, leaving 9 bases not matched to a gene. The CDR3 spells CASSKTGFPSSYNEQFF. The CDR3 region has the DNA TGTGCCAGTAGTAAGACAGGGTTCCCCAGCTCCTACAATGAGCAGTTCTTC.

With regard to this clone: Other DNA sequences of this sample code for an identical CDR3. The chain carries TRBV5-1 and TRBJ1-5; a possible D gene is TRBD1 (6 bases). The germline gives CDR1 SGHRS, CDR2 YFSETQ. The CDR3 runs 14 residues. Trimming removed 0 bases from V and 7 bases from J, with 11 bases in between. The CDR3 DNA follows: TGCGCCAGCAGCTTGGTAGGGGGAGGGCAGCCCCAGCATTTT. Amino acid sequence: CASSLVGGGQPQHF.

This rearrangement joins TRBV5-4 to TRBJ2-3; possibly TRBD2 for D (5 bases). Trimming took off 3 bases at V and 3 bases at J, with 8 bases between the two ends. The CDR3 is 13 amino acids. Looked up from germline, CDR1 is SGHNT and CDR2 is YYREEE (reference sequence). The CDR3 spells CASSWTVTDTQYF. The DNA of the CDR3 is TGTGCCAGCAGCTGGACTGTAACAGATACGCAGTATTTT.

The chain employs TRBV9 and TRBJ2-2, with D possibly being TRBD2 (5 bases). CDR1 and CDR2 from the germline V gene are SGDLS and YYNGEE. This CDR3 comprises 14 residues. Trimming removed 0 bases at V and 7 bases at J, with 10 bases between. The chain's CDR3 is CASSVDFGNGELFF. Written as DNA, the CDR3 is TGTGCCAGCAGCGTAGATTTCGGGAACGGGGAGCTGTTTTTT. Together with reference TRBV9 and TRBJ2-2, the CDR3 gives the full variable domain: DSGVTQTPKHLITATGQRVTLRCSPRSGDLSVYWYQQSLDQGLQFLIQYYNGEERAKGNILERFSAQQFPDLHSELNLSSLELGDSALYFCASSVDFGNGELFFGEGSRLTVL.

This chain uses TRBV11-2 with TRBJ1-2; D may be TRBD1 (5 bases). The V gene lost 0 bases and the J gene lost 3 bases, with 17 bases spanning the gap. Per germline, CDR1 SGHAT and CDR2 FQNNGV. This CDR3 is built from 17 residues. The chain's CDR3 is CASSLDLRGRGDYGYTF. CDR3 bases: TGTGCCAGCAGCTTAGATCTTAGGGGCCGGGGGGACTATGGCTACACCTTC. The full variable domain, in which reference TRBV11-2 and TRBJ1-2 provide the parts outside the CDR3, is EAGVAQSPRYKIIEKRQSVAFWCNPISGHATLYWYQQILGQGPKLLIQFQNNGVVDDSQLPKDRFSAERLKGVDSTLKIQPAKLEDSAVYLCASSLDLRGRGDYGYTFGSGTRLTVV.

The DNA for the CDR3 is TGTGCCTGCTCCGGAGCATCGGGCTACACCTTC. Translating it yields CACSGASGYTF. This chain connects TRBV6-6 to TRBJ1-2; the D is unclear. This CDR3 comprises 11 residues. V was trimmed by 11 bases and J by 8 bases, leaving 15 bases between them. CDR1 and CDR2 from the germline V gene are MNHNY and SVGAGI (reference sequence).

A word on this clone: The same CDR3 arises from other DNA sequences in this sample as well. This chain joins TRBV5-1 and TRBJ2-1; 8 positions agree with TRBD1. This CDR3 contains 15 residues. CDR1 and CDR2 (germline): SGHRS, YFSETQ. V lost 2 bases and J lost 1; bases outside the gene matches: 2. The CDR3 DNA follows: TGCGCCAGCAGCTTAGGACAGGGTTCCTACAATGAGCAGTTCTTC. Its protein is CASSLGQGSYNEQFF.

This clone occurred many times. The chain combines TRBV2 with TRBJ1-2; 7 positions match TRBD1. V lost 8 bases, J lost 8 bases, and 20 bases stayed unmatched. Germline V CDR1 and CDR2: SNHLY, FYNNEI. CDR3 length equals 16 residues. The CDR3 sequence is CASLYRDSRSGRGYTF. Written as DNA, the CDR3 is TGTGCCAGCCTTTATCGGGACAGTAGGTCGGGTCGGGGCTACACCTTC.

The CDR3 sequence: CASSQVRVSNYGYTF. CDR3 bases: TGTGCCAGCAGCCAAGTCAGGGTCTCTAACTATGGCTACACCTTC. The chain combines TRBV4-2 with TRBJ1-2; D is possibly TRBD1 (5 bases). The germline V gene has CDR1 LGHNA and CDR2 YNFKEQ. V was trimmed by 1 base and J by 0 bases, leaving 9 bases between them. The CDR3 contains 15 residues.

The V call is TRBV6-2 or TRBV6-3, the J call TRBJ1-5; possible D gene TRBD1, 6 bases. In germline, CDR1 is MNHEY, CDR2 SVGEGT. This CDR3 has 14 amino acids. Trimming shortened V by 5 bases and J by 6 bases, and 14 bases separated the two germline ends. The CDR3 loop reads CASSQQGRAQPQHF. CDR3 coding DNA: TGTGCCAGCAGTCAACAGGGTAGGGCTCAGCCCCAGCATTTT.